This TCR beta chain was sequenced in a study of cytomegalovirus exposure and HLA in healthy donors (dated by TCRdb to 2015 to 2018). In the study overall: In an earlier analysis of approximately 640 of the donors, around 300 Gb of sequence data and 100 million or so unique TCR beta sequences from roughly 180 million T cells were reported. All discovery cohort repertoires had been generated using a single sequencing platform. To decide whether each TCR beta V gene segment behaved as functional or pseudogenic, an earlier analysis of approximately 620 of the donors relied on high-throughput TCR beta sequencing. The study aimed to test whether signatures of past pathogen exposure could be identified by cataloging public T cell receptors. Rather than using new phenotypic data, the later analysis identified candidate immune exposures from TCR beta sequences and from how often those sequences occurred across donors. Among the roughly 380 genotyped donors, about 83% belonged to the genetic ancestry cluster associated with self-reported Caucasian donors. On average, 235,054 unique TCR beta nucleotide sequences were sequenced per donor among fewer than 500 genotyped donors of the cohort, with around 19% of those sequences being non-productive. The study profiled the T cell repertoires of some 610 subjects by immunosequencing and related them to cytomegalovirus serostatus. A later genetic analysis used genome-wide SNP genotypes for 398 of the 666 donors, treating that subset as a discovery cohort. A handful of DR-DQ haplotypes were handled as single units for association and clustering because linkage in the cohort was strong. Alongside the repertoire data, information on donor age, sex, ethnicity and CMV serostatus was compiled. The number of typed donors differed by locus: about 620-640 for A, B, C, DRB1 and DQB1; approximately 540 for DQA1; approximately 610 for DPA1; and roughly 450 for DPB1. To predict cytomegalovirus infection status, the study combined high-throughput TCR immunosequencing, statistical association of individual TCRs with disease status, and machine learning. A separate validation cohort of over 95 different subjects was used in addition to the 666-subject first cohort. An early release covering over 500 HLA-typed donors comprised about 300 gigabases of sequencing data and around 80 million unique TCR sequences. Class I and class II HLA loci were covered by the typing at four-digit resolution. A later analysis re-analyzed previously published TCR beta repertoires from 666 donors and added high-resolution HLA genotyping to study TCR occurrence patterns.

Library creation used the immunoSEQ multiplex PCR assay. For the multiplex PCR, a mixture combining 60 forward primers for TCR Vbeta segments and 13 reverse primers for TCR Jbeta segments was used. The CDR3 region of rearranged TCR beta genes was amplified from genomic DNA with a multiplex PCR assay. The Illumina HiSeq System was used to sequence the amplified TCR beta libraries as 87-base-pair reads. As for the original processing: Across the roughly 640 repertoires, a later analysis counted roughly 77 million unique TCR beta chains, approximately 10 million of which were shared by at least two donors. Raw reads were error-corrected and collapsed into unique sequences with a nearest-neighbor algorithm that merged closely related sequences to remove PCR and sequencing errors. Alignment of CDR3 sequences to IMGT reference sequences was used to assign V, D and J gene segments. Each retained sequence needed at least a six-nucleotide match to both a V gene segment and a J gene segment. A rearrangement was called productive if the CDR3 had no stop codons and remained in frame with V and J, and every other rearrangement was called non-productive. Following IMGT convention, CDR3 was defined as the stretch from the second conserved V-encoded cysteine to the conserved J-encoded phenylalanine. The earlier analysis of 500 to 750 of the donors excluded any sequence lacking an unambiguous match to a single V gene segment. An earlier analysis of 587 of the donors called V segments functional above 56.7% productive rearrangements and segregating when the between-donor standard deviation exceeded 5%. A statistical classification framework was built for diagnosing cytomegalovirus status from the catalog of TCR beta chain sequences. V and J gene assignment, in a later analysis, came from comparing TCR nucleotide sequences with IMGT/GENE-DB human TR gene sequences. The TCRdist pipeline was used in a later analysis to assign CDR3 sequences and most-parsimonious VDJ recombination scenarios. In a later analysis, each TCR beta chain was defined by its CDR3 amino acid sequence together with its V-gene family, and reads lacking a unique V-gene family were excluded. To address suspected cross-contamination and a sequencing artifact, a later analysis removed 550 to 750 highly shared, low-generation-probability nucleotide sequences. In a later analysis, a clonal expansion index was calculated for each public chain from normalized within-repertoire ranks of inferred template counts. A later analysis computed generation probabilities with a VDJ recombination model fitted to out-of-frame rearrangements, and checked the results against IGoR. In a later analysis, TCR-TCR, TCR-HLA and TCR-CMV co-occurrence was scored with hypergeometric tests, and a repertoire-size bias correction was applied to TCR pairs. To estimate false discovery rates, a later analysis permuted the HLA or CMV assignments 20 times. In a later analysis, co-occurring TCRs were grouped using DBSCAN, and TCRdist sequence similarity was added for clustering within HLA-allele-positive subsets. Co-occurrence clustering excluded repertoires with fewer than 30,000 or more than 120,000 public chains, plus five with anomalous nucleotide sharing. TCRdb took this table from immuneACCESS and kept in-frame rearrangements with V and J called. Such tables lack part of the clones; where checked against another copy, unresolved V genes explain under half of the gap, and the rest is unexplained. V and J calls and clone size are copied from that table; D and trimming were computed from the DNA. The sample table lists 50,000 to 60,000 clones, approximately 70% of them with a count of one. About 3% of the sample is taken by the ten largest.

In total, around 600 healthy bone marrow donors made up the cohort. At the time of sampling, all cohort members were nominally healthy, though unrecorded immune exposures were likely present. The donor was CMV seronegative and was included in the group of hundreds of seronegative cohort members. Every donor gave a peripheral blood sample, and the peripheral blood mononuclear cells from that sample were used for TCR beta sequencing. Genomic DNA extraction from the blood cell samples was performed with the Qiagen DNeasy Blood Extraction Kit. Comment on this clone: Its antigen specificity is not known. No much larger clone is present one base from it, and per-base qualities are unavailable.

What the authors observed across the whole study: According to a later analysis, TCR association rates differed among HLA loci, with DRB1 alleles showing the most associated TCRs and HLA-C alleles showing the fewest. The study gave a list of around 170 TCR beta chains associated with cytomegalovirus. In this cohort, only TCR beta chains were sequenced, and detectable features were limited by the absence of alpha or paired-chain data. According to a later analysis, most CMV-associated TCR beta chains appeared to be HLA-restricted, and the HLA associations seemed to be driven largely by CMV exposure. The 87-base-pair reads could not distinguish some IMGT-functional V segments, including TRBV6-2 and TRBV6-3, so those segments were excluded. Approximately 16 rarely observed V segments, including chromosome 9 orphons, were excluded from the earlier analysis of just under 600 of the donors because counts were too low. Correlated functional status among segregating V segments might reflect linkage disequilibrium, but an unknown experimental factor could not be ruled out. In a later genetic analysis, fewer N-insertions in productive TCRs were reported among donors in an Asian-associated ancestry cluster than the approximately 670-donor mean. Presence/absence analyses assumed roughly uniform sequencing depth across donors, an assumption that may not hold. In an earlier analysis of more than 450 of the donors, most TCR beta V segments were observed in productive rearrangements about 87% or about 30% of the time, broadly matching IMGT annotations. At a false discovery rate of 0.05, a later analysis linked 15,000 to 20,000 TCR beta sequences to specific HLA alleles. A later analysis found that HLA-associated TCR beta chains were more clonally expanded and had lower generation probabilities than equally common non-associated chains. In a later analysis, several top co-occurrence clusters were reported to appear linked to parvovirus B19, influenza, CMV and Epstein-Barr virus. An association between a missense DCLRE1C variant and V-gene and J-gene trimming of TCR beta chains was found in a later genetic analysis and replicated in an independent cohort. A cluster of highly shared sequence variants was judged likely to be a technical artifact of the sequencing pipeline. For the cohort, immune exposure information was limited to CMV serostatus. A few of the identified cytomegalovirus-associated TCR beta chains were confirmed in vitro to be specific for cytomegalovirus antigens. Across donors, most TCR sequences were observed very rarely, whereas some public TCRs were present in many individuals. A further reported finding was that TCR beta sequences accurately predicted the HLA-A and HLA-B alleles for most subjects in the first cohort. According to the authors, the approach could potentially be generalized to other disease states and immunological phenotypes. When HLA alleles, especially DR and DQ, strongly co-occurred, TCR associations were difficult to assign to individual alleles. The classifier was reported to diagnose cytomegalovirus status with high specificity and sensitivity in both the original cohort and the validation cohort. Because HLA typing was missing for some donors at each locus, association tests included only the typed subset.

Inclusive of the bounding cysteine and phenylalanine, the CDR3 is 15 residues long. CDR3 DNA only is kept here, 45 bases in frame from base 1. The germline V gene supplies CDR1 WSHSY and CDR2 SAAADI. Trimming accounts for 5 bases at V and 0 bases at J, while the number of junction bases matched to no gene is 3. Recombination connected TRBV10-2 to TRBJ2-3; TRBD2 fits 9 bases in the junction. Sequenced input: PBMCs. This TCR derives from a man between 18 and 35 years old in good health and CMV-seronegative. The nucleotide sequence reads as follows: TGCGCCAGCAGTTCCCTAGCGGGAAGCACAGATACGCAGTATTTT. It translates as CASSSLAGSTDTQYF.